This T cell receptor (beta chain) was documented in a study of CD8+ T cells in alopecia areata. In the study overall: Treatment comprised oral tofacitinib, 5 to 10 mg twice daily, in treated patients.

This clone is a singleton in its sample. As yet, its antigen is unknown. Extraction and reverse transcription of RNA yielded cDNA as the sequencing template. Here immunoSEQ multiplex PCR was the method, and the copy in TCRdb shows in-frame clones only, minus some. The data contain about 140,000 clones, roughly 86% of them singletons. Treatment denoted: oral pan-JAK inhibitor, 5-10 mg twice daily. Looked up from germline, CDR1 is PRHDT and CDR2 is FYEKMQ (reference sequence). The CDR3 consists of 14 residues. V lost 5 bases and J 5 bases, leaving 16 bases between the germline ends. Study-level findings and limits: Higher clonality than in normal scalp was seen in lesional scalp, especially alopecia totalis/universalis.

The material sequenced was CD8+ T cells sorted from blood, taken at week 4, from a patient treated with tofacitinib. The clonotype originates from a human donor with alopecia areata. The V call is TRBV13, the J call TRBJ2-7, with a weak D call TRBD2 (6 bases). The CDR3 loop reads CASSPSYRGDEQYF. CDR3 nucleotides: TGTGCCAGCAGCCCTAGTTATCGCGGGGACGAGCAGTACTTC.